This TCR beta chain came from a study of blood T cell repertoires in COVID-19. About the study: Spain, Italy and the United States supplied samples that represented acute and convalescent COVID-19. PBMCs, B-cell-depleted T cells, or T cells provided the cDNA or gDNA that made up the material.

The CDR3 is 15 amino acids. The germline CDR1 and CDR2 sequences are MNHEY and SVGAGI. The V segment lost 6 bases and the J segment 3 bases; nucleotides outside the gene matches: 8. Assay used: immunoSEQ multiplex PCR; TCRdb lists only in-frame clones, some missing. The table lists 25,000 to 30,000 clones, 87% of them singletons. Sequenced: peripheral blood. This chain uses TRBV6-5 with TRBJ2-3; 8 nucleotides line up with TRBD2. This sequence was found in a human donor in a cohort sampled during active COVID-19. CDR3 region: CASSRLARGTDTQYF. CDR3 DNA sequence: TGTGCCAGCAGCCGACTAGCGCGAGGGACAGATACGCAGTATTTT.